The 20 T cell receptor beta chains below were found in one sample sequenced in a study of blood T cell repertoires in COVID-19. Clones were sequenced by immunoSEQ multiplex PCR, and TCRdb holds only the in-frame ones, with some missing. The sample includes roughly 200,000 clones, roughly 92% of them seen just once. The source material was peripheral blood. The receptors come from a man aged 30-40 years with COVID-19, enrolled during active disease.

A note on this clone: The same CDR3 can be traced to other DNA sequences in this sample. The CDR3: CASSLQGAYEQYF. CDR3 nucleotide sequence: TGTGCCAGCAGTTTACAGGGCGCCTACGAGCAGTACTTC. J is TRBJ2-7 and V is TRBV12-3 or TRBV12-4; weak D call: TRBD1 (5 bases). The V and J ends lost 2 bases and 2 bases respectively, with 7 bases between them. CDR3 length equals 13 residues.

The chain couples TRBV7-9 to TRBJ1-2; D perhaps matches TRBD1 (6 bases). This CDR3 has 15 amino acids. CDR1 and CDR2 from the germline V gene are SEHNR and FQNEAQ (reference sequence). The V and J ends lost 3 bases and 4 bases respectively, with 15 bases between them. The CDR3 region is CASSFAGGAGYGYTF. CDR3 bases: TGTGCCAGCAGCTTCGCGGGGGGGGCCGGCTATGGCTACACCTTC.

The J gene is TRBJ1-2, the V gene TRBV19; D is unclear. V lost 3 bases to trimming and J lost 4 bases, with 9 bases between them. CDR1 LNHDA and CDR2 SQIVND come from the germline V gene (reference sequence). This CDR3 contains 13 residues. This CDR3 is CASSIPGFYGYTF. The DNA for the CDR3 is TGTGCCAGTAGTATCCCCGGGTTCTATGGCTACACCTTC. The variable domain in full, completed from reference TRBV19 and TRBJ1-2, reads DGGITQSPKYLFRKEGQNVTLSCEQNLNHDAMYWYRQDPGQGLRLIYYSQIVNDFQKGDIAEGYSVSREKKESFPLTVTSAQKNPTAFYLCASSIPGFYGYTFGSGTRLTVV.

The V call is TRBV12-5, the J call TRBJ1-1; D is ambiguous. Deletions cut 0 bases from V and 7 bases from J, with 15 bases between. The CDR3 spans 15 residues. Germline lookup yields CDR1 LGHNT and CDR2 FRNRAP. CDR3 DNA: TGTGCTAGTGGTTTGGTACTGGGCACGGGAGGTGAAGCTTTCTTT. Protein product: CASGLVLGTGGEAFF.

The count of this clone is one. The rearrangement joins TRBV13 to TRBJ2-4; 8 bases align to TRBD2. CDR3 size: 20 residues. Per germline, CDR1 PRHDT and CDR2 FYEKMQ (reference sequence). J lost 1 base, V lost 5 bases, and 19 bases had no gene match. CDR3 protein: CASSPPVSGGRGVAKNIQYF. The CDR3, as DNA: TGTGCCAGCAGCCCACCGGTCAGCGGGGGACGAGGGGTGGCCAAAAACATTCAGTACTTC.

This clone was seen more than once but under ten times. The chain couples TRBV10-1 to TRBJ2-2; unclear D gene. Per germline, CDR1 WNHNN and CDR2 SYGVQD (reference sequence). Between the trimmed V and J ends, which lost 6 bases and 5 bases, there was a span of 10 bases. This CDR3 is built from 13 residues. The CDR3 sequence is CASSSTPTGELFF. CDR3 DNA sequence: TGCGCCAGCAGCTCAACACCAACCGGGGAGCTGTTTTTT.

This clone was detected once. The chain carries TRBV11-2 and TRBJ1-1; 9 bases align to TRBD1. V gave up 4 bases and J gave up 2 bases; unmatched junction bases: 5. Germline values: CDR1 SGHAT, CDR2 FQNNGV. The CDR3 totals 15 residues. Here the CDR3 reads CASSSRTGVNTEAFF. The CDR3 DNA follows: TGTGCCAGCAGCTCTAGGACAGGGGTAAACACTGAAGCTTTCTTT.

The chain recombines TRBV14 with TRBJ1-1, with D perhaps matching TRBD1 (6 bases). Trimming cost V 4 bases and J 7 bases, with 10 bases left between them. CDR1 is SGHDN, CDR2 FVKESK, per germline. The CDR3 contains 12 residues. The CDR3 is CASSRKGGEAFF. The DNA for the CDR3 is TGTGCCAGCAGCCGCAAAGGGGGTGAAGCTTTCTTT.

This sequence joins TRBV5-4 and TRBJ2-7, with no clear D. Germline lookup yields CDR1 SGHNT and CDR2 YYREEE (reference sequence). V was pared by 2 bases and J by 6 bases, with 9 bases between. The CDR3 extends over 12 amino acids. The CDR3 sequence is CASSFYSGEQYF. The CDR3 DNA follows: TGTGCCAGCAGCTTCTATTCCGGCGAGCAGTACTTC.

The chain recombines TRBV6-2 or TRBV6-3 with TRBJ1-2, with 10 bases fitting TRBD1. This CDR3 has 15 amino acids. Germline V lookup: CDR1 MNHEY, CDR2 SVGEGT. J lost 6 bases, V lost 4 bases, and 8 bases had no gene match. The CDR3 protein is CASSSRQGAINGYTF. In DNA form, the CDR3 reads TGTGCCAGCAGTTCCCGACAGGGGGCCATCAATGGCTACACCTTC.

The chain couples TRBV5-4 to TRBJ1-2, with 8 bases fitting TRBD1. CDR1 and CDR2 (germline): SGHNT, YYREEE (reference sequence). V dropped 4 bases and J dropped 4; count of bases not matched to a gene: 9. The CDR3 is made up of 15 amino acids. CDR3 sequence: CASSPDTGGVYGYTF. Written as DNA, the CDR3 is TGTGCCAGCAGCCCCGACACAGGGGGTGTCTATGGCTACACCTTC.

Worth noting for this clone: This may come from a read error, since a much larger clone is one base off. Additional DNA sequences in this sample encode the identical CDR3. The rearrangement uses TRBV12-3 or TRBV12-4 and TRBJ1-5; no clear D. Deletions cut 3 bases from V and 5 bases from J, with 8 bases between. The CDR3 runs to 13 residues. CDR3 in amino acids: CASSFTGDQPQHF. The CDR3 coding sequence is TGTGCCAGCAGTTTTACCGGGGATCAGCCCCAGCATTTT.

The chain carries TRBV6-5 and TRBJ1-1, with TRBD1 identical over 9 bases. With V trimmed by 6 bases and J by 3 bases, 8 bases remained unmatched. This CDR3 region has 15 residues. Germline V lookup: CDR1 MNHEY, CDR2 SVGAGI. The DNA of the CDR3 is TGTGCCAGCAGCTCTACCTGGACAGGGGACACTGAAGCTTTCTTT. Translating it yields CASSSTWTGDTEAFF.

This sequence joins TRBV25-1 and TRBJ1-4, with 8 bases lining up with TRBD1. The V gene end was trimmed by 8 bases and the J gene end by 3 bases; junction bases not matched to a gene: 8. This CDR3 has 15 residues. Germline V gene data show CDR1 as MGHDK and CDR2 as SYGVNS. The CDR3 here is CASARRGRANEKLFF. The CDR3 nucleotides are TGTGCCAGCGCCCGCAGGGGGCGAGCTAATGAAAAACTGTTTTTT.

This chain uses TRBV4-2 with TRBJ2-1; 9 bases map to TRBD2. Trimming removed 1 base from V and 4 bases from J; junction bases left unmatched: 17. The CDR3 spans 20 residues. CDR1 and CDR2 (germline): LGHNA, YNFKEQ. The chain's CDR3 is CASSQGLAADHGGIYNEQFF. The CDR3 DNA follows: TGTGCCAGCAGCCAAGGACTAGCGGCGGATCATGGGGGAATATACAATGAGCAGTTCTTC.

The V gene is TRBV25-1, the J gene TRBJ1-1; possible D gene TRBD1, 5 bases. The V gene's germline CDR1 is MGHDK and CDR2 SYGVNS. The CDR3 is 15 residues long. V lost 4 bases to trimming and J lost 1 base, with 13 bases between them. CDR3 coding DNA: TGTGCCAGCAGTGGGGAGGGACGGGGGAACACTGAAGCTTTCTTT. It specifies CASSGEGRGNTEAFF.

The chain joins TRBV6-5 to TRBJ2-7; D is perhaps TRBD1 (6 bases). V dropped 2 bases and J dropped 5 bases, with 16 bases sitting between them. Germline lookup yields CDR1 MNHEY and CDR2 SVGAGI. There are 15 residues in the CDR3. The CDR3 loop is CASSYSPGAADEQYF. CDR3 nucleotides: TGTGCCAGCAGTTACAGTCCAGGGGCGGCGGACGAGCAGTACTTC.

This chain connects TRBV2 to TRBJ2-1, with a weak D call TRBD2 (6 bases). This CDR3 contains 12 residues. The V gene's germline CDR1 is SNHLY and CDR2 FYNNEI. V lost 8 bases to trimming and J lost 9 bases, with 14 bases between them. The CDR3 DNA follows: TGTGCCAGCGGGGGACTGGGGGGTGAGCAGTTCTTC. Amino acid sequence: CASGGLGGEQFF.

The rearrangement uses TRBV25-1 and TRBJ1-2, with D perhaps TRBD1 (5 bases). The CDR3 is 16 residues long. The V and J ends lost 3 bases and 8 bases respectively, with 22 bases between them. CDR1 and CDR2 (germline): MGHDK, SYGVNS. CDR3 loop: CASSDYAGTDPGGYTF. The DNA for the CDR3 is TGTGCCAGCAGTGATTACGCGGGGACGGATCCGGGAGGCTACACCTTC.

The rearrangement links TRBV2 to TRBJ1-1; 10 nucleotides agree with TRBD1. Germline CDR1 SNHLY, CDR2 FYNNEI. The CDR3 length is 17 residues. V lost 9 bases to trimming and J lost 3 bases; unmatched junction nucleotides: 16. The CDR3 loop reads CASHLTGGFVLYTEAFF. The CDR3 nucleotides are TGTGCCAGTCATTTGACAGGGGGCTTTGTTTTGTACACTGAAGCTTTCTTT.